This T cell receptor beta chain emerged from a study of blood T cell repertoires in COVID-19. This table comes from immunoSEQ multiplex PCR, and its TCRdb copy is limited to in-frame clones, with some not included. Among 130,000 or so clones listed, 75% to 85% were seen once. Sequencing was done on a sample of peripheral blood. This clonotype was sampled from a woman in her 70s with COVID-19, enrolled during active disease.

The CDR3 spells CASRSGVYGYTF. CDR3 nucleotide sequence: TGTGCCAGCAGGTCGGGGGTCTATGGCTACACCTTC. This chain links TRBV28 with TRBJ1-2; D possibly corresponds to TRBD1 (5 bases). Germline loops: CDR1 MDHEN, CDR2 SYDVKM. Trimming took off 6 bases at V and 4 bases at J, with 9 bases between the two ends. The CDR3 totals 12 residues.